One sample yielded the 26 T cell receptor beta chains listed below, sequenced in a study of cytomegalovirus exposure and HLA in healthy donors. PCR primers comprised 60 Vbeta and 13 Jbeta primers. The table came from immunoSEQ multiplex PCR; TCRdb's copy has only in-frame clones and leaves some out. Of about 71,000 clones in the sample, roughly 64% were seen once. The sample taken for sequencing was PBMCs. Receptor source: a man aged 35-49 years in good health and CMV-seropositive.

The V call is TRBV27, the J call TRBJ2-5; possibly TRBD1 for D (6 bases). The germline CDR1 and CDR2 sequences are MNHEY and SMNVEV (reference sequence). The CDR3 consists of 15 residues. Trimming removed 8 bases from V and 1 base from J, with 17 bases in between. In nucleotides, the CDR3 is TGTGCCAGCTCTTCCCCAGGGGACCCCCAAGAGACCCAGTACTTC. This encodes CASSSPGDPQETQYF.

The gene calls are TRBV5-1 and TRBJ2-1; 8 bases fit TRBD2. The ends lost 2 bases at V and 0 bases at J; junction bases unmatched: 4. There are 16 residues in the CDR3. The V gene's germline CDR1 is SGHRS and CDR2 YFSETQ. The CDR3 sequence is CASSFSGASSYNEQFF. CDR3 nucleotides: TGCGCCAGCAGCTTTAGCGGGGCTAGCTCCTACAATGAGCAGTTCTTC.

V usage is TRBV7-8 and J usage is TRBJ1-1, with 8 bases fitting TRBD1. The ends lost 0 bases at V and 0 bases at J; junction bases unmatched: 6. Germline values: CDR1 SGHVS, CDR2 FQNEAQ. The length of the CDR3 is 17 residues. CDR3: CASSLARGRVMNTEAFF. In DNA form, the CDR3 reads TGTGCCAGCAGCTTAGCCAGGGGGCGTGTTATGAACACTGAAGCTTTCTTT.

This clone was observed a handful of times. In nucleotides, the CDR3 is TGTGCCAGCAGTGAAGAGGAGGGTTGGAGTGAGCAGTTCTTC. Translation: CASSEEEGWSEQFF. The chain combines TRBV2 with TRBJ2-1, with a weak D call TRBD2 (6 bases). Trimming took 1 base from V and 9 from J, leaving 13 bases between them. Germline CDR1 reads SNHLY; CDR2 reads FYNNEI. CDR3 length: 14 amino acids.

This clone is a singleton in its sample. V gene TRBV2 combines with J gene TRBJ1-1, with D possibly matching TRBD1 (5 bases). Trimming stripped 4 bases from V and 4 bases from J, with 10 bases between. The CDR3 consists of 13 residues. Germline-derived CDR1 and CDR2 are SNHLY and FYNNEI. The CDR3 here is CASSGQGGTEAFF. CDR3 bases: TGTGCCAGCAGTGGGCAGGGAGGCACTGAAGCTTTCTTT.

The count of this clone is one. The V call is TRBV7-8, the J call TRBJ1-1, with 7 bases that match TRBD1. The CDR3 has 14 amino acids. With 5 bases clipped from V and 4 bases from J, the junction kept 7 bases outside the gene matches. Germline V gene data show CDR1 as SGHVS and CDR2 as FQNEAQ. The CDR3, as DNA: TGTGCCAGCAGCACCGACAGGGTTACCACTGAAGCTTTCTTT. This encodes CASSTDRVTTEAFF. Full variable domain (remainder filled in from reference TRBV7-8 and TRBJ1-1): GAGVSQSPRYKVAKRGQDVALRCDPISGHVSLFWYQQALGQGPEFLTYFQNEAQLDKSGLPSDRFFAERPEGSVSTLKIQRTQQEDSAVYLCASSTDRVTTEAFFGQGTRLTVV.

This clone was detected ten times or more. This rearrangement joins TRBV19 to TRBJ1-4, with a tentative D call TRBD1 (6 bases). Trimming shortened V by 6 bases and J by 7 bases, and 33 bases separated the two germline ends. The CDR3 spans 20 residues. Germline V CDR1 and CDR2: LNHDA, SQIVND (reference sequence). In DNA form, the CDR3 reads TGTGCCAGTAGGGCCCCCGAAGAACAGGGAGCCAAGCGGATGGGTGAAAAACTGTTTTTT. Protein sequence: CASRAPEEQGAKRMGEKLFF.

This rearrangement joins TRBV6-5 to TRBJ2-7, with unresolved D. Trimming removed 5 bases from V and 1 base from J, with 12 bases in between. The CDR3 covers 14 residues. Germline V gives CDR1 MNHEY, CDR2 SVGAGI. The CDR3, as DNA: TGTGCCAGCAGTCAAACCCAGGTTTCCTACGAGCAGTACTTC. Translated: CASSQTQVSYEQYF.

This sequence joins TRBV5-4 and TRBJ1-2, with D unresolved. The CDR3 loop spans 14 amino acids. The germline V and J ends were trimmed by 0 bases and 0 bases, with 6 bases remaining between them. Germline CDR1 reads SGHNT; CDR2 reads YYREEE (reference sequence). Written as DNA, the CDR3 is TGTGCCAGCAGCTTGGGCCAGGCTAACTATGGCTACACCTTC. Its protein is CASSLGQANYGYTF.

The rearrangement joins TRBV10-2 to TRBJ2-2; tentative D call: TRBD1 (5 bases). CDR1 WSHSY and CDR2 SAAADI come from the germline V gene. The V end was cut by 7 bases, the J end by 5 bases, with 17 bases between. This CDR3 has 15 residues. The CDR3 nucleotides are TGCGCCAGCACCCCGTCGTTGGGGCGGACCGGGGAGCTGTTTTTT. This translates into CASTPSLGRTGELFF.

This clone was seen a few times. The genes are TRBV5-4 and TRBJ1-1, with 10 bases fitting TRBD1. CDR1 is SGHNT and CDR2 is YYREEE in the germline V gene (reference sequence). The CDR3 sequence is 14 residues long. With V trimmed by 4 bases and J by 7 bases, 7 bases remained unmatched. In DNA, the CDR3 is TGTGCCAGCAGCCCGGACAGGGGGACGGGTGAAGCTTTCTTT. Encoded protein: CASSPDRGTGEAFF.

The genes are TRBV28 and TRBJ2-3, with TRBD2 matching over 12 bases. V was clipped by 6 bases and J by 2 bases; unmatched bases: 15. Germline values: CDR1 MDHEN, CDR2 SYDVKM. This CDR3 has 19 amino acids. The CDR3 DNA reads TGTGCCAGCAGACCCAGAGGGCTAGCGGGAGGGAACATCACAGATACGCAGTATTTT. It codes for CASRPRGLAGGNITDTQYF.

The chain joins TRBV7-9 to TRBJ2-7, with D possibly matching TRBD1 (6 bases). Germline values: CDR1 SEHNR, CDR2 FQNEAQ (reference sequence). The ends were cut back, 1 base at V and 2 bases at J, with 9 bases in the middle. The CDR3 has 14 amino acids. The CDR3 DNA sequence: TGTGCCAGCAGCTTAGGGCAGGGGACCTACGAGCAGTACTTC. Protein sequence: CASSLGQGTYEQYF.

The chain employs TRBV29-1 and TRBJ2-5; D gene ambiguous. The germline gives CDR1 SQVTM, CDR2 ANQGSEA. V was clipped by 4 bases and J by 0 bases, with 6 bases between them. This CDR3 spans 12 amino acids. In DNA form, the CDR3 reads TGCAGCGTTGGCGAAAACCAAGAGACCCAGTACTTC. Encoded protein: CSVGENQETQYF.

This rearrangement joins TRBV5-4 to TRBJ1-1; 9 nucleotides align to TRBD1. In germline, CDR1 is SGHNT, CDR2 YYREEE (reference sequence). The CDR3 length is 16 residues. V was pared by 4 bases and J by 0 bases, with 7 bases of the junction left unmatched. CDR3 DNA: TGTGCCAGCAGCGTAGACAGGGGGGTCATGAACACTGAAGCTTTCTTT. This encodes CASSVDRGVMNTEAFF.

The rearrangement joins TRBV5-1 to TRBJ1-2; 8 bases are a match to TRBD1. Germline CDR1 reads SGHRS; CDR2 reads YFSETQ. This CDR3 is 15 amino acids long. J was trimmed by 8 bases and V by 4 bases; bases with no gene match: 13. The CDR3 coding sequence is TGCGCCAGCAGCCCGCAAAGGACAGGGTCCTTCGGCTACACCTTC. Translated, it gives CASSPQRTGSFGYTF.

This clone turned up a few times. This chain uses TRBV19 with TRBJ2-3, with 10 bases fitting TRBD2. The CDR3 totals 16 residues. Germline values: CDR1 LNHDA, CDR2 SQIVND (reference sequence). Germline trimming cut 5 bases from V and 3 bases from J; bases unmatched to any gene: 8. In DNA, the CDR3 is TGTGCCAGTAGTCTTCTAGCGGGAGTCGGGACAGATACGCAGTATTTT. This codes for CASSLLAGVGTDTQYF.

This clone was picked up one time. V gene TRBV6-5 combines with J gene TRBJ1-2; perhaps TRBD1 as D (6 bases). CDR3 length: 15 amino acids. Trimming cost V 7 bases and J 3 bases, with 18 bases left between them. The germline CDR1 and CDR2 sequences are MNHEY and SVGAGI. CDR3 amino acids: CASIARTGTDYGYTF. In DNA form, the CDR3 reads TGTGCCAGCATTGCCCGAACAGGGACCGACTATGGCTACACCTTC.

The rearrangement links TRBV5-1 to TRBJ2-3; D possibly corresponds to TRBD1 (6 bases). Germline CDR1 SGHRS, CDR2 YFSETQ. Trimming stripped 4 bases from V and 3 bases from J, with 9 bases between. CDR3 length equals 13 residues. The chain's CDR3 is CASSQRGTDTQYF. DNA of the CDR3: TGCGCCAGCAGCCAAAGGGGGACAGATACGCAGTATTTT.

This clone was found a few times. The rearrangement uses TRBV7-2 and TRBJ1-2; 7 nucleotides line up with TRBD1. V gave up 6 bases and J gave up 2 bases; unmatched junction bases: 3. The CDR3 loop spans 13 amino acids. In germline, CDR1 is SGHTA, CDR2 FQGNSA. In DNA, the CDR3 is TGTGCCAGCAGTCCGGACAGGAACTATGGCTACACCTTC. It specifies CASSPDRNYGYTF.

The genes are TRBV4-2 and TRBJ2-2, with TRBD1 identical over 8 bases. The CDR3 is 17 amino acids. Per the germline V gene, CDR1 is LGHNA and CDR2 is YNFKEQ. V lost 4 bases and J lost 1; bases outside the gene matches: 8. The CDR3 region has the DNA TGTGCCAGCAGCCCCGGACAGGGTGGAGTGAACACCGGGGAGCTGTTTTTT. Residues: CASSPGQGGVNTGELFF.

The V and J genes are TRBV9 and TRBJ1-2, with D hard to call. The V gene's germline CDR1 is SGDLS and CDR2 YYNGEE. There are 14 residues in the CDR3. The V end lost 3 bases, the J end lost 7 bases, and 16 bases lay between the germline ends. In DNA form, the CDR3 reads TGTGCCAGCAGCGATTTACAGTATCTCTCTGGCTACACCTTC. This translates into CASSDLQYLSGYTF.

The chain employs TRBV19 and TRBJ1-5; 8 bases align to TRBD1. Germline V CDR1 and CDR2: LNHDA, SQIVND (reference sequence). The ends lost 6 bases at V and 3 bases at J; junction bases unmatched: 7. This CDR3 is 15 amino acids long. The CDR3 DNA reads TGTGCCAGTAGATATCCGGGACAGGTCAATCAGCCCCAGCATTTT. Translation gives CASRYPGQVNQPQHF.

This chain connects TRBV11-1 to TRBJ1-2, with 7 bases fitting TRBD1. Trimming at V came to 5 bases and at J to 5 bases, leaving 2 bases not matched to a gene. The CDR3 totals 12 residues. Germline V CDR1 and CDR2: SGHAT, FQDESV (reference sequence). In nucleotides, the CDR3 is TGTGCCAGCAGCAGGGGACAGTATGGCTACACCTTC. Its protein is CASSRGQYGYTF.

This sequence joins TRBV5-4 and TRBJ1-1, with D perhaps matching TRBD1 (5 bases). In germline, CDR1 is SGHNT, CDR2 YYREEE (reference sequence). The CDR3 extends over 14 amino acids. Trimming left V 0 bases short and J 6 bases short, with 12 bases between. The CDR3 DNA is TGTGCCAGCAGCTTGGCCCCTCCGGGGGCTGAAGCTTTCTTT. It yields the protein CASSLAPPGAEAFF.

The gene calls are TRBV7-2 and TRBJ2-2, with D maybe TRBD1 (6 bases). CDR1 is SGHTA, CDR2 FQGNSA, per germline. This CDR3 region has 15 residues. The V and J ends lost 5 bases and 4 bases respectively, with 14 bases between them. CDR3 nucleotide sequence: TGTGCCAGCAGCCCCGGACAGTCAGCCACCGGGGAGCTGTTTTTT. Translating it yields CASSPGQSATGELFF.